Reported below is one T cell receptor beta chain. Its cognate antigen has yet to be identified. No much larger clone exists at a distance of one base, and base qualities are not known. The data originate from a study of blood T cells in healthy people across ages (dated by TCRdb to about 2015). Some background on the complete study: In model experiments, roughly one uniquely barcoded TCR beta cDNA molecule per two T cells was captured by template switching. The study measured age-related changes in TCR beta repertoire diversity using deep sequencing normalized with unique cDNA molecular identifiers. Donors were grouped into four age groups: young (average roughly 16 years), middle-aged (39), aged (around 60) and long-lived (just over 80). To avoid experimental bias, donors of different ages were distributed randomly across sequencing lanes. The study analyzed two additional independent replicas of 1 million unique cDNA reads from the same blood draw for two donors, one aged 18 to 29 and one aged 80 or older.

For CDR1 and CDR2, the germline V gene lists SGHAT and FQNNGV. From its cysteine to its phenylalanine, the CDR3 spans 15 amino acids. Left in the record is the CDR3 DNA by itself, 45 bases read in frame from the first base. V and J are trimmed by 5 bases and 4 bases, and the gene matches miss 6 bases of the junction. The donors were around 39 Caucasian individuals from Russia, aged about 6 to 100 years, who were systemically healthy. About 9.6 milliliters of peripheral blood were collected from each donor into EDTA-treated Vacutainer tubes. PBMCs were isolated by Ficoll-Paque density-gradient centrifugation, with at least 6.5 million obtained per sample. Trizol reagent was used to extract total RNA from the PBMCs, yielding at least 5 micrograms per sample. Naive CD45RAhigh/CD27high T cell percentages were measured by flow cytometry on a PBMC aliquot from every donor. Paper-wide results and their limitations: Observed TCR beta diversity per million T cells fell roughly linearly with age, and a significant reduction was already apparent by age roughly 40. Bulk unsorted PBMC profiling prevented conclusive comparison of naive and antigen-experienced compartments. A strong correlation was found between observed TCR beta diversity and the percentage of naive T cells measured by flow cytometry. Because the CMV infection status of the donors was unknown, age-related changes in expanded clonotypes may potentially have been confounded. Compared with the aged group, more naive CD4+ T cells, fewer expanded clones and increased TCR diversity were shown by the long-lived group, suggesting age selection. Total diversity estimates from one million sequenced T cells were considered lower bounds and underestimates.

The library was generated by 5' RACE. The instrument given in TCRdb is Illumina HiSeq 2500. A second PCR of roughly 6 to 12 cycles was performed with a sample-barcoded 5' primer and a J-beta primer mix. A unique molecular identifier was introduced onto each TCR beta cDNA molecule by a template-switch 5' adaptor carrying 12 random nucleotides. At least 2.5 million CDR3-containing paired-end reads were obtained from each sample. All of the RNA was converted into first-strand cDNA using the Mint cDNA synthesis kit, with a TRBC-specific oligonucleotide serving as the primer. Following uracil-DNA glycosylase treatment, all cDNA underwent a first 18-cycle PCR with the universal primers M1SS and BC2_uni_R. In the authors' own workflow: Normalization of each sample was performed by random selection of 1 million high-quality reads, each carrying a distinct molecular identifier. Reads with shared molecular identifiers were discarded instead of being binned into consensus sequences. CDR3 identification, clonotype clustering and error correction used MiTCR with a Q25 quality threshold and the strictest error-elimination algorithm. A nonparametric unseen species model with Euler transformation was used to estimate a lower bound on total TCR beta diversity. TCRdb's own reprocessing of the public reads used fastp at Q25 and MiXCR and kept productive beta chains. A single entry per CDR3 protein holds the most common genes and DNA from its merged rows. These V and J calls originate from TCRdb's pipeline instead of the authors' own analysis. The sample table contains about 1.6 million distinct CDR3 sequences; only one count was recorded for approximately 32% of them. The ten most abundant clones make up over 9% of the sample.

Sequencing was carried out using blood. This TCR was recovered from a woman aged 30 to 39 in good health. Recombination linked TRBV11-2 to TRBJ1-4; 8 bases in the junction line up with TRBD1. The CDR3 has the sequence CASSQRTGSNEKLFF. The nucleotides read TGTGCCAGCAGCCAACGGACAGGGAGTAATGAAAAACTGTTTTTT.